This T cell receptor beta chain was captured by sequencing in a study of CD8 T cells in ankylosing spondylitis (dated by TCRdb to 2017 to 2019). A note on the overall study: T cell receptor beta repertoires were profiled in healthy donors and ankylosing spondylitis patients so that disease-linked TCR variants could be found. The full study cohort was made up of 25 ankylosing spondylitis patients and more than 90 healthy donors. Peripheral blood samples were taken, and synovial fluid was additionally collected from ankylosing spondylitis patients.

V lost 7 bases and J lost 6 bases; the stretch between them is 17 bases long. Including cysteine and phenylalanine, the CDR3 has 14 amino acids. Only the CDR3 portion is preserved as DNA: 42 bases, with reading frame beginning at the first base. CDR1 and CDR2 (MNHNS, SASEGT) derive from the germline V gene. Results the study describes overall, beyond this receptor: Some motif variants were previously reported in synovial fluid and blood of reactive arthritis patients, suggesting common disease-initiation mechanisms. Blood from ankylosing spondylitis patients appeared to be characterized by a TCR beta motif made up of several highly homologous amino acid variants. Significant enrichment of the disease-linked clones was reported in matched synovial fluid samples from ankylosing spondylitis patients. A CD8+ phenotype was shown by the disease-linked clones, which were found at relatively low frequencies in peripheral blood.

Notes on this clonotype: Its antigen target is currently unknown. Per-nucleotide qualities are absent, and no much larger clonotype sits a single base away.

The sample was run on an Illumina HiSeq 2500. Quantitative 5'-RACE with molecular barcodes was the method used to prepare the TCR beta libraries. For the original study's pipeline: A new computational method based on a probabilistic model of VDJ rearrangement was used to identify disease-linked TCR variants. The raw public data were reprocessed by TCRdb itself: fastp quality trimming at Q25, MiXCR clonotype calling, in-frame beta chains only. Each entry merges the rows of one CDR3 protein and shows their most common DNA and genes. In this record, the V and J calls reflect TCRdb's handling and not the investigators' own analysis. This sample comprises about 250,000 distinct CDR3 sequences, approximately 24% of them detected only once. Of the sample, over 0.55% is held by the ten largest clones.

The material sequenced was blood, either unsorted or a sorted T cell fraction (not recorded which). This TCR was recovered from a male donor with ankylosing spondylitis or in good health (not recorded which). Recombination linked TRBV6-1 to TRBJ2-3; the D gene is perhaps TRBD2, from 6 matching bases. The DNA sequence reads TGTGCCAGCACTGGGGCGGGGAATTTGGATACGCAGTATTTT. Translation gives CASTGAGNLDTQYF.